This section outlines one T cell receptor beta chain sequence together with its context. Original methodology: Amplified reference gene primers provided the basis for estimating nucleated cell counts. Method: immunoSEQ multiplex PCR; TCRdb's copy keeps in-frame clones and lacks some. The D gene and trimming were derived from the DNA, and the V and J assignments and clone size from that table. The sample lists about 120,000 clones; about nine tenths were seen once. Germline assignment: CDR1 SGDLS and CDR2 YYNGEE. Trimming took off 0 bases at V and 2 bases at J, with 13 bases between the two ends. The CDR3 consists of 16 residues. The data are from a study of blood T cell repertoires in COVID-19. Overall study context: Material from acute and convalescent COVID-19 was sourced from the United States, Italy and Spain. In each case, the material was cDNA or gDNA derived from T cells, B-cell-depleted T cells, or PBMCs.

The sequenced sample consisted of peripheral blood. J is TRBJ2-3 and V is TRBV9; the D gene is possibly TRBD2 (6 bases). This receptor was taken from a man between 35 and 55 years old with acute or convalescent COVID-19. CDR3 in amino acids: CASSVGHSGTTDTQYF. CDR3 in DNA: TGTGCCAGCAGCGTAGGTCATAGCGGAACCACAGATACGCAGTATTTT.